The present T cell receptor beta chain was sequenced within a study of glioma-infiltrating T cells. This clonotype was detected a few times. Germline is not matched at one junction end, which may reflect a read error. TCR alpha and beta CDR3 regions were amplified from RNA using iRepertoire nested multiplex PCR. In TCRdb, the multiplex PCR reads were re-called with MiXCR into one record per CDR3 protein. The sample has about 380,000 distinct CDR3 sequences; roughly two fifths are singletons. The V gene's germline CDR1 is MDHEN and CDR2 SYDVKM. The CDR3 runs to 14 residues. Material for sequencing was glioma tissue, nonneoplastic brain tissue, or PBMCs (not recorded which). The chain carries TRBV28 and TRBJ2-7; possibly TRBD2 for D (6 bases). This receptor was obtained from a human donor with low-grade glioma or glioblastoma, undergoing nonglioma brain surgery, or in good health (not recorded which). Here the CDR3 DNA reads TGTGCCAGCAGTCTATCGGGGGAACCCTACAAGCAGTACTTC. Translation: CASSLSGEPYKQYF.